This T cell receptor (beta chain) was recorded in a study of T cell changes during pregnancy in multiple sclerosis. The CDR3 sequence is 16 residues long. V lost 5 bases to trimming and J lost 0 bases, with 14 bases between them. Germline loops: CDR1 MDHEN, CDR2 SYDVKM. The data were produced by immunoSEQ multiplex PCR, yet TCRdb's version contains in-frame clones alone and is incomplete. The top ten clones hold approximately 0.39% of a sample with over 35,000 clones, roughly 93% of them seen once. J is TRBJ1-3 and V is TRBV28; D possibly corresponds to TRBD1 (6 bases). Sequencing used CD4+ T cells from peripheral blood mononuclear cells, obtained in the second trimester of pregnancy. This receptor was identified in a female donor with multiple sclerosis, enrolled in a pregnancy study. CDR3 amino acids: CASSPQGLSSGNTIYF. The CDR3 region has the DNA TGTGCCAGCAGTCCCCAGGGGCTAAGCTCTGGAAACACCATATATTTT. Looking up the rest from reference TRBV28 and TRBJ1-3 gives the full variable domain: DVKVTQSSRYLVKRTGEKVFLECVQDMDHENMFWYRQDPGLGLRLIYFSYDVKMKEKGDIPEGYSVSREKKERFSLILESASTNQTSMYLCASSPQGLSSGNTIYFGEGSWLTVV.